The rows below give T cell receptor beta chains drawn from one sample of a study of cytomegalovirus exposure and HLA in healthy donors. Libraries were prepared by immunoSEQ multiplex PCR; TCRdb keeps only in-frame clonotypes and omits some of them. The sample includes 30,000 to 35,000 clones. The sample was PBMCs. The receptors stem from a woman in her 40s in good health and CMV-seropositive. CDR3s include the opening cysteine and the closing phenylalanine or tryptophan. The D gene is left open where the match is weak. Clone size is shown for a subset of rows, as once, few, many or a class of expanded clone.

d_gene,v_gene,j_gene,abundance,CDR3nt,CDR3aa
NA,TRBV5-5,TRBJ2-3,NA,TGTGCCAGCAGCTTGACCGGGGCCGGGGGATCGACAGATACGCAGTATTTT,CASSLTGAGGSTDTQYF
NA,TRBV7-9,TRBJ1-1,NA,TGTGCCAGCAGCCCGGGCGTGGGGGGTCTCACTGAAGCTTTCTTT,CASSPGVGGLTEAFF
TRBD1,TRBV10-3,TRBJ1-5,NA,TGTGCCATCAGTACCACAGGGGTCCTAAATCAGCCCCAGCATTTT,CAISTTGVLNQPQHF
TRBD1,TRBV6-5,TRBJ2-7,NA,TGTGCCAGCAGTCCCCGGGACAGGGACTACGAGCAGTACTTC,CASSPRDRDYEQYF
TRBD1,TRBV9,TRBJ1-2,NA,TGTGCCAGCAGCGAGGGACAGGCGAACTATGGCTACACCTTC,CASSEGQANYGYTF
NA,TRBV7-8,TRBJ1-5,NA,TGTGCCAGCAGCTTAGGCGGCAGTCATCAGCCCCAGCATTTT,CASSLGGSHQPQHF
NA,TRBV27,TRBJ1-5,NA,TGTGCCAGCAGCCCTCTCAGGGCTGGGGAGGGGCCCCAGCATTTT,CASSPLRAGEGPQHF
TRBD1,TRBV2,TRBJ1-2,NA,TGTGCCAGCGCTAGACAGGGTACTGTCTATGGCTACACCTTC,CASARQGTVYGYTF
NA,TRBV4-1,TRBJ2-1,medium-sized,TGCGCCAGCACCACCACAGGGCAGCTTAATGAGCAGTTCTTC,CASTTTGQLNEQFF
NA,TRBV7-2,TRBJ2-3,NA,TGTGCCAGCAGCTTTACAGTGTTCAGCACAGATACGCAGTATTTT,CASSFTVFSTDTQYF
TRBD1,TRBV18,TRBJ2-7,NA,TGTGCCAGCTCACCTTCAGGGACAGGGGGGGCCTACGAGCAGTACTTC,CASSPSGTGGAYEQYF
TRBD1,TRBV6-5,TRBJ2-7,NA,TGTGCCAGCAGGGACCGGACAGGTACCTACGAGCAGTACTTC,CASRDRTGTYEQYF
NA,TRBV10-3,TRBJ1-5,NA,TGTGCCATCAGTGAGTATTTTGGCGGGGATAGCAATCAGCCCCAGCATTTT,CAISEYFGGDSNQPQHF
NA,TRBV10-3,TRBJ2-7,NA,TGTGCCATCAGTGAGTTTACGCGACAGGACAACGACGAGCAGTACTTC,CAISEFTRQDNDEQYF
NA,TRBV6-5,TRBJ1-3,NA,TGTGCCAGCAGTTACTCCCACAGGGCGGGAAACACCATATATTTT,CASSYSHRAGNTIYF
TRBD2,TRBV2,TRBJ2-3,NA,TGTGTCGCGGGCGGGAGGGCGAAAGGGGGCACAGATACGCAGTATTTT,CVAGGRAKGGTDTQYF
TRBD1,TRBV4-1,TRBJ1-2,NA,TGCGCCAGCAGCCATCCGGGACAGGGGGCCCGCGGCTACACCTTC,CASSHPGQGARGYTF
TRBD2,TRBV5-8,TRBJ2-1,NA,TGTGCCAGCAGCAGGCGGCTAGCGGGAGCTTACAATGAGCAGTTCTTC,CASSRRLAGAYNEQFF
NA,TRBV29-1,TRBJ1-2,NA,TGCAGCGTTGGTGGGGGAGTGCAGGGACATCATGGCTACACCTTC,CSVGGGVQGHHGYTF
TRBD1,TRBV6-1,TRBJ2-7,NA,TGTGCCAGCAGTGACTACAGGGGCCAGTTGTCCTACGAGCAGTACTTC,CASSDYRGQLSYEQYF
NA,TRBV5-1,TRBJ2-3,NA,TGCGCCAGCCAAATTAGCCGAAGCACAGATACGCAGTATTTT,CASQISRSTDTQYF
TRBD1,TRBV28,TRBJ2-4,NA,TGTGCCAGCAGTCTGTCGACAGGGGGCAAAAACATTCAGTACTTC,CASSLSTGGKNIQYF
TRBD1,TRBV19,TRBJ2-1,NA,TGTGCCAGTAGTCCCCGGGACAGTTACAATGAGCAGTTCTTC,CASSPRDSYNEQFF
NA,TRBV7-9,TRBJ2-7,NA,TGTGCCAAACAGACCTACGAGCAGTACTTC,CAKQTYEQYF
TRBD1,TRBV6-1,TRBJ1-4,NA,TGTGCCAGCAGTGAGGACAGGGCGGAAAAACTGTTTTTT,CASSEDRAEKLFF
NA,TRBV4-1,TRBJ2-1,NA,TGCGCCAGCAGCCTGGCAGTGCAAATAAGCTCCTACAATGAGCAGTTCTTC,CASSLAVQISSYNEQFF
TRBD2,TRBV10-3,TRBJ2-7,NA,TGTGCCATCAGTGACCCCCGGGAGGGGGAGGGCTACGAGCAGTACTTC,CAISDPREGEGYEQYF
TRBD1,TRBV5-1,TRBJ1-2,NA,TGCGCCAGCAGCACCTCCCAGGGGGGTTATGGCTACACCTTC,CASSTSQGGYGYTF
NA,TRBV4-1,TRBJ2-7,NA,TGCGCCAGCAGCCAAGATCCAGGTTCTTACGAGCAGTACTTC,CASSQDPGSYEQYF
NA,TRBV7-9,TRBJ2-3,NA,TGTGCCAGCAGCCAAACCCCAGCGGCGGTTAGCACAGATACGCAGTATTTT,CASSQTPAAVSTDTQYF
NA,TRBV19,TRBJ2-7,NA,TGTGCCAGTAGTATAGACTCAGGGGCCGAGCAGTACTTC,CASSIDSGAEQYF
TRBD2,TRBV4-1,TRBJ2-1,NA,TGCGCCAGCAGCTATCCAGCGGGAGGGGACAATGAGCAGTTCTTC,CASSYPAGGDNEQFF
NA,TRBV6-5,TRBJ1-2,NA,TGTGCCAGCAGACCTCAGATCAACTATGGCTACACCTTC,CASRPQINYGYTF
TRBD2,TRBV29-1,TRBJ2-7,NA,TGCAGCGTTGGTCGGGGGGACTACGAGCAGTACTTC,CSVGRGDYEQYF
NA,TRBV7-2,TRBJ2-6,NA,TGTGCCAGCAGCCTAAGGGGTACAGGGGCCAACGTCCTGACTTTC,CASSLRGTGANVLTF
TRBD1,TRBV9,TRBJ1-2,NA,TGTGCCAGCAGCGTGGACAGGTTTGGATATGGCTACACCTTC,CASSVDRFGYGYTF
TRBD1,TRBV18,TRBJ2-1,NA,TGTGCCAGCTCGCTCAACAGGGGGAACAATGAGCAGTTCTTC,CASSLNRGNNEQFF
NA,TRBV30,TRBJ2-7,NA,TGTGCCTGGGGAGCGCTTCAGCAGTACTTC,CAWGALQQYF
NA,TRBV30,TRBJ2-2,NA,TGTGCCTGGAGTGTATTGGGCAGAAACACCGGGGAGCTGTTTTTT,CAWSVLGRNTGELFF
NA,TRBV7-9,TRBJ2-1,NA,TGTGCCAGCAGCTTAGGTTTCTCGGGTGAGCAGTTCTTC,CASSLGFSGEQFF
TRBD2,TRBV5-1,TRBJ2-1,NA,TGCGCCAGCAGCTTGGCCGAGGGCGGGAGGGCGTACAATGAGCAGTTCTTC,CASSLAEGGRAYNEQFF
NA,TRBV5-1,TRBJ2-7,NA,TGCGCCAGCAGCCTGGGTCTAGGGGACGAGCAGTACTTC,CASSLGLGDEQYF
TRBD2,TRBV6-5,TRBJ2-4,NA,TGTGCCACCCGAAGCGGGAGGGAAGGCAAAAACATTCAGTACTTC,CATRSGREGKNIQYF
TRBD2,TRBV10-2,TRBJ2-1,NA,TGCGCCAGCAGGTCTAGCGGGCCGTACAATGAGCAGTTCTTC,CASRSSGPYNEQFF
TRBD1,TRBV30,TRBJ2-7,NA,TGTGCCTGGAGACCGGGACAGACTTACGAGCAGTACTTC,CAWRPGQTYEQYF
TRBD2,TRBV6-1,TRBJ2-3,NA,TGTGCCAGCAGCAAACTGGGGGGAGGGGCAGATACGCAGTATTTT,CASSKLGGGADTQYF
TRBD2,TRBV28,TRBJ2-5,NA,TGTGCCAGCTCGCCCCCGAATGCGGTGGGGGGGAAGACCCAGTACTTC,CASSPPNAVGGKTQYF
NA,TRBV7-9,TRBJ1-1,NA,TGTGCCAGCAGCCAACAGACAGTTGCTGAAGCTTTCTTT,CASSQQTVAEAFF
TRBD1,TRBV5-4,TRBJ1-2,NA,TGTGCCAGCAGCTGGGCTACCGGGACAGGAGCGGATGGCTACACCTTC,CASSWATGTGADGYTF
TRBD1,TRBV6-6,TRBJ1-1,NA,TGTGCCAGCAGTTACCGGACAGGGTCTGAAGCTTTCTTT,CASSYRTGSEAFF
TRBD1,TRBV28,TRBJ1-5,NA,TGTGCCAGCAGTCCCCTACAGGGGTCGGGCAATCAGCCCCAGCATTTT,CASSPLQGSGNQPQHF
TRBD1,TRBV18,TRBJ2-5,NA,TGTGCCAGCTCACATGGACAGGGGATCCAAGAGACCCAGTACTTC,CASSHGQGIQETQYF
NA,TRBV7-8,TRBJ2-7,NA,TGTGCCAGCAGCCGAGCTACTAACTCTAGGGAGCAGTACTTC,CASSRATNSREQYF
NA,TRBV30,TRBJ1-3,NA,TGTGCCTGGAGTCCATCTCGGGACACCATATATTTT,CAWSPSRDTIYF
TRBD1,TRBV11-3,TRBJ2-1,NA,TGTGCCAGCAGCTTAACAGGGGTAAATGAGCAGTTCTTC,CASSLTGVNEQFF